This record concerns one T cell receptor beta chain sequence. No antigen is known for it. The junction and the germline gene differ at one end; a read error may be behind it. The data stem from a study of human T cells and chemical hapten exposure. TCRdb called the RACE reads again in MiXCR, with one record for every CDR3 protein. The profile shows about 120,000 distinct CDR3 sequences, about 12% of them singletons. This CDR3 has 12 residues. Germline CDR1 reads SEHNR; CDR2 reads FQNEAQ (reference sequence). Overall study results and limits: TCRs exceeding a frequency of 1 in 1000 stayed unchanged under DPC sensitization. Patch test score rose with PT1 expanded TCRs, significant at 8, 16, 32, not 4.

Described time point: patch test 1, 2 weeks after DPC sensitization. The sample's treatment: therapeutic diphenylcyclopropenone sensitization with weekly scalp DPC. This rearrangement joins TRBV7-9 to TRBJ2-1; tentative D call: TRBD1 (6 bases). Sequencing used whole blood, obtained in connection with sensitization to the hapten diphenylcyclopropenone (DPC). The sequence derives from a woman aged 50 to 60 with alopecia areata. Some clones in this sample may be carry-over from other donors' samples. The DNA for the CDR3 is TGTGTCAGCAGCTTACAGGATCGTGGGGGCCTCTTC. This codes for CVSSLQDRGGLF.